These 9 T cell receptor beta chains originate from one sample sequenced in a study of blood T cell repertoires in COVID-19. Libraries were prepared by immunoSEQ multiplex PCR; TCRdb keeps only in-frame clonotypes and omits some of them. The sample holds 210,000 or so clones, 89% seen once. Sequencing was performed on peripheral blood. These receptors came from a man between 40 and 49 years old with acute or convalescent COVID-19.

This chain links TRBV28 with TRBJ1-4; possibly TRBD1 for D (5 bases). The V end lost 5 bases, the J end lost 6 bases, and 7 bases lay between the germline ends. Germline V gives CDR1 MDHEN, CDR2 SYDVKM. CDR3 length: 12 amino acids. CDR3 region: CASSQGDEKLFF. The CDR3 nucleotides read TGTGCCAGCAGTCAGGGTGATGAAAAACTGTTTTTT.

The chain joins TRBV19 to TRBJ1-2; D ambiguous. Trimming pared 8 bases from V and 2 bases from J, leaving 15 bases between. The CDR3 spans 14 residues. The germline CDR1 and CDR2 sequences are LNHDA and SQIVND (reference sequence). The CDR3, as DNA: TGTGCCAGTCTACTTACCACCGCCAACTATGGCTACACCTTC. It encodes CASLLTTANYGYTF.

The chain recombines TRBV24-1 with TRBJ2-3, with TRBD1 identical over 8 bases. V shed 0 bases and J 2 bases; nucleotides not matched to a gene: 9. The length of the CDR3 is 18 residues. CDR1 KGHDR and CDR2 SFDVKD come from the germline V gene. The DNA of the CDR3 is TGTGCCACCAGTGATTTGGCATACAAGGGACAGGACACAGATACGCAGTATTTT. It encodes CATSDLAYKGQDTDTQYF.

The rearrangement joins TRBV6-5 to TRBJ2-2; 8 bases align to TRBD2. V lost 4 bases to trimming and J lost 6 bases; unmatched junction nucleotides: 10. The length of the CDR3 is 16 residues. Per germline, CDR1 MNHEY and CDR2 SVGAGI. CDR3 protein: CASSLRTSYAPGELFF. As DNA, the CDR3 is TGTGCCAGCAGTTTAAGGACTAGCTATGCCCCCGGGGAGCTGTTTTTT.

J is TRBJ1-6 and V is TRBV30; D not certain. Trimming took off 4 bases at V and 9 bases at J, with 13 bases between the two ends. Germline CDR1 and CDR2: GTSNPN and SVGIG (reference sequence). This CDR3 contains 13 residues. CDR3: CAWTPPSTSPLHF. DNA of the CDR3: TGTGCCTGGACCCCACCAAGCACTTCACCCCTCCACTTT.

The rearrangement links TRBV19 to TRBJ2-7, with D tentatively TRBD2 (6 bases). V was pared by 5 bases and J by 4 bases, with 12 bases between. The CDR3 extends over 13 amino acids. The germline CDR1 and CDR2 sequences are LNHDA and SQIVND (reference sequence). DNA of the CDR3: TGTGCCAGTAGTCCCCCCGGGAGATACGAGCAGTACTTC. It is translated as CASSPPGRYEQYF.

The rearrangement uses TRBV14 and TRBJ2-3, with D tentatively TRBD2 (5 bases). CDR3 length equals 16 residues. CDR1 SGHDN and CDR2 FVKESK come from the germline V gene. With 1 base removed from V and 1 base from J, the gap between germline ends came to 12 bases. The CDR3 loop reads CASSQVAAVGTDTQYF. The CDR3 DNA sequence: TGTGCCAGCAGCCAAGTAGCAGCGGTGGGCACAGATACGCAGTATTTT.

The V and J genes are TRBV4-2 and TRBJ2-3; D may be TRBD2 (6 bases). V dropped 1 base and J dropped 3 bases, with 17 bases sitting between them. Germline CDR1 reads LGHNA; CDR2 reads YNFKEQ. This CDR3 has 17 residues. The CDR3 loop reads CASSQGPGTSDTDTQYF. The DNA of the CDR3 is TGTGCCAGCAGCCAAGGTCCCGGGACTTCAGATACAGATACGCAGTATTTT.

V usage is TRBV10-3 and J usage is TRBJ2-1, with D uncertain. The CDR3 has 13 amino acids. Germline V gene lookup returns CDR1 ENHRY and CDR2 SYGVKD. The V gene lost 10 bases and the J gene lost 5 bases, with 15 bases spanning the gap. The CDR3 here is CATTLSGDNEQFF. The CDR3 DNA reads as TGTGCCACTACCTTAAGTGGAGACAATGAGCAGTTCTTC.